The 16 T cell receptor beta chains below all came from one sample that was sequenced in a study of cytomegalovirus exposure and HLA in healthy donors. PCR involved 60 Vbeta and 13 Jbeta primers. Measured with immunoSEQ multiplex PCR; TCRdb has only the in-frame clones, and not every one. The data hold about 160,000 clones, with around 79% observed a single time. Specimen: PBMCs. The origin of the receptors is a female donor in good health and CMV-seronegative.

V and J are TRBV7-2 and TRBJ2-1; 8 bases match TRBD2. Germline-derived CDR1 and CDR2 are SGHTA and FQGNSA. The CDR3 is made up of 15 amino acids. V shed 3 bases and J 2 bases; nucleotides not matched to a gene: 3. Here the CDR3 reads CASSFERGPYNEQFF. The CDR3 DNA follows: TGTGCCAGCAGCTTCGAGCGGGGGCCCTACAATGAGCAGTTCTTC.

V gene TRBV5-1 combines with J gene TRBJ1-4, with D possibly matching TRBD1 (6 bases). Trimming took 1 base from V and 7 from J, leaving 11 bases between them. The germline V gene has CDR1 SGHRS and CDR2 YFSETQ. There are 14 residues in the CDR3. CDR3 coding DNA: TGCGCCAGCAGCTTGAAACAGGGTGGTGAAAAACTGTTTTTT. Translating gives CASSLKQGGEKLFF.

CDR3 DNA: TGCGCCAGCAGCCAAGAGCCTAGCGGGCATGGAGGGGAGCTGTTTTTT. Its protein product is CASSQEPSGHGGELFF. The chain links TRBV4-3 to TRBJ2-2; 8 nucleotides agree with TRBD2. V was clipped by 0 bases and J by 8 bases; unmatched bases: 8. The germline V gene has CDR1 LGHNA and CDR2 YSLEER. The CDR3 runs to 16 residues.

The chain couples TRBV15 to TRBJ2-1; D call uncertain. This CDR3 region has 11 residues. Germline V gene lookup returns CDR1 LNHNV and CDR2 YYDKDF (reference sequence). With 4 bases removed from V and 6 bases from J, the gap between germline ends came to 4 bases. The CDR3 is CATSTGNEQFF. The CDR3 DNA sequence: TGTGCCACCAGCACAGGCAATGAGCAGTTCTTC.

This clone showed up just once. CDR3 region: CASTPSSRFNYGYTF. The CDR3 region has the DNA TGTGCCAGCACCCCTAGTTCACGTTTTAACTATGGCTACACCTTC. The rearrangement uses TRBV9 and TRBJ1-2, with D unclear. The V end lost 6 bases, the J end lost 1 base, and 16 bases lay between the germline ends. This CDR3 has 15 amino acids. Germline CDR1 is SGDLS and CDR2 is YYNGEE.

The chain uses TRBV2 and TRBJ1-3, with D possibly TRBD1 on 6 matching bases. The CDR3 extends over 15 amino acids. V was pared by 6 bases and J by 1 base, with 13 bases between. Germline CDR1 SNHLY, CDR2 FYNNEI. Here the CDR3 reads CASRWDILSGNTIYF. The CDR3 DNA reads TGTGCCAGCAGGTGGGACATTTTATCTGGAAACACCATATATTTT.

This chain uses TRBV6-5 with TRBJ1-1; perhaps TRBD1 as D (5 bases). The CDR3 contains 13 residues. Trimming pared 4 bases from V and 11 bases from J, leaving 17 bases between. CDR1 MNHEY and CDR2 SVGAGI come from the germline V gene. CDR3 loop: CASSSNLGDWAFF. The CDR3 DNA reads TGTGCCAGCAGTTCTAACTTAGGGGACTGGGCTTTCTTT.

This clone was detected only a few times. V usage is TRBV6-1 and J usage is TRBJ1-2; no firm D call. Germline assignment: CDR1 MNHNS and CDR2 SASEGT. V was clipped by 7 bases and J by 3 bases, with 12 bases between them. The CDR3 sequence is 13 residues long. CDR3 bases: TGTGCCAGCAATTTACAGCTCCACTATGGCTACACCTTC. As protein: CASNLQLHYGYTF.

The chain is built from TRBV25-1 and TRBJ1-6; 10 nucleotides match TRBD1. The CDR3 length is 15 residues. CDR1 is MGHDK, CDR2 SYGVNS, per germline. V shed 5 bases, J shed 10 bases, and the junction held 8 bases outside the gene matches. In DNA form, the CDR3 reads TGTGCCAGCAGTACCCAGGACAGGGGGGTATCACCCCTCCACTTT. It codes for CASSTQDRGVSPLHF.

The CDR3 spells CASSLGGTSGETQYF. The CDR3 coding sequence is TGCGCCAGCAGCTTGGGTGGGACTAGCGGAGAGACCCAGTACTTC. The rearrangement links TRBV5-1 to TRBJ2-5, with 11 nucleotides matching TRBD2. CDR1 and CDR2 (germline): SGHRS, YFSETQ. The CDR3 sequence is 15 residues long. The ends lost 0 bases at V and 4 bases at J; junction bases unmatched: 2.

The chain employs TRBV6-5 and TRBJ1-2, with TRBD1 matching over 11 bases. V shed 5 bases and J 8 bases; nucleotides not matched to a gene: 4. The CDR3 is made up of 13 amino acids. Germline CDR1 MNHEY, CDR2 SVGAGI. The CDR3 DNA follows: TGTGCCAGCAGTGGACAGGGGGCGGGGGGCTACACCTTC. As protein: CASSGQGAGGYTF.

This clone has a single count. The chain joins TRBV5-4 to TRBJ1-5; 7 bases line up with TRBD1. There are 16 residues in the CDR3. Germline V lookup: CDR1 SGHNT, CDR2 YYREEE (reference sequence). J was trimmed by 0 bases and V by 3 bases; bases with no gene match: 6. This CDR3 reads CASSSHGQASNQPQHF. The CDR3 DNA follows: TGTGCCAGCAGCTCGCACGGACAGGCTAGCAATCAGCCCCAGCATTTT.

The CDR3 loop reads CASSLTTGTNQPQHF. The CDR3 nucleotides read TGTGCCAGCAGCCTAACGACAGGGACCAATCAGCCCCAGCATTTT. This chain links TRBV7-8 with TRBJ1-5; 7 positions match TRBD1. Trimming removed 5 bases from V and 3 bases from J; junction bases left unmatched: 7. CDR1 and CDR2 (germline): SGHVS, FQNEAQ. The CDR3 covers 15 residues.

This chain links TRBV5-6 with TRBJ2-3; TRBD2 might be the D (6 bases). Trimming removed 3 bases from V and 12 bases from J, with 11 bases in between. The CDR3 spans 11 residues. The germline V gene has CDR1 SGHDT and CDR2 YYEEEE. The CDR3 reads CASSSPGVQYF. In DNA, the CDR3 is TGTGCCAGCAGCTCCCCGGGGGTACAGTATTTT.

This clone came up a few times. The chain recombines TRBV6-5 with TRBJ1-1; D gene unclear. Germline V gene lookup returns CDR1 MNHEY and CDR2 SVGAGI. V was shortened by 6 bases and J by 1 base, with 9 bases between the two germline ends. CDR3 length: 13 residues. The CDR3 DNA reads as TGTGCCAGCAGCCGGGAACAGAACACTGAAGCTTTCTTT. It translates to CASSREQNTEAFF.

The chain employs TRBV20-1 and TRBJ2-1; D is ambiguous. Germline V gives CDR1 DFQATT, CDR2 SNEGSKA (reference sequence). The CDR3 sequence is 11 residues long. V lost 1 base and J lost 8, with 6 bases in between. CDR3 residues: CSARVSYEQFF. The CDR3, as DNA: TGCAGTGCTAGAGTAAGCTATGAGCAGTTCTTC.